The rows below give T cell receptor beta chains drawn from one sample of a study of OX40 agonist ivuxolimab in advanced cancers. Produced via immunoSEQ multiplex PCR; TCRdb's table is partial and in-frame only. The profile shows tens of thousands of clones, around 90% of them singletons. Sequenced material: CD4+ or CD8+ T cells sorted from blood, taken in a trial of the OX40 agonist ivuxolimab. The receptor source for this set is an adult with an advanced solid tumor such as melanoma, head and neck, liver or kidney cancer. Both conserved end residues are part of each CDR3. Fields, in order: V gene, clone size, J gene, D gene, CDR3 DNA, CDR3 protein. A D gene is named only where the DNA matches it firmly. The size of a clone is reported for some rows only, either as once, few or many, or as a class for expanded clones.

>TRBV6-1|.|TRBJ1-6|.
TGTGCCAGCTCCACATGGGCCAATTCACCCCTCCACTTT
CASSTWANSPLHF
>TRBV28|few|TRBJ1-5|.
TGTGCCAGCACCGATAGCAATCAGCCCCAGCATTTT
CASTDSNQPQHF
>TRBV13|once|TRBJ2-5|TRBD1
TGTGCCAGCAGCTACGACAGGGGGCTGAAAGAGACCCAGTACTTC
CASSYDRGLKETQYF
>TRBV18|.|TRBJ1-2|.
TGTGCCAGCTCACGGCTGGACAACTCTAACTATGGCTACACCTTC
CASSRLDNSNYGYTF
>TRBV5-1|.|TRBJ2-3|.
TGCGCCAGCAGCCTTACAGGTAGACCTAGCACAGATACGCAGTATTTT
CASSLTGRPSTDTQYF
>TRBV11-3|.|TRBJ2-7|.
TGTGCCAGCAGCTTACTCCCAGCGCCAAAGGTATACGAGCAGTACTTC
CASSLLPAPKVYEQYF
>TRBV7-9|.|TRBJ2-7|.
TGTGCCAGCAGCTTTTCAGGGATCTCCTACGAGCAGTACTTC
CASSFSGISYEQYF
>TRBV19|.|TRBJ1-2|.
TGTGCCAGTATCAACCTGGCGGGCCCTTGGGGCTACACCTTC
CASINLAGPWGYTF
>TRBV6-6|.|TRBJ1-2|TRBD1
TGTGCCAGCAGGGCGGACAGGAGAAACTATGGCTACACCTTC
CASRADRRNYGYTF
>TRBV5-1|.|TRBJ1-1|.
TGCGCCAGCAGCTTGGTTCTGAACACTGAAGCTTTCTTT
CASSLVLNTEAFF
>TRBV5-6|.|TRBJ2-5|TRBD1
TGTGCCAGCAGATGGGACAGGGGGCTCGAGACCCAGTACTTC
CASRWDRGLETQYF
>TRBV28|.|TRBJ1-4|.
TGTGCCAGCCGGAAATTAGGGGGTAGGAACGAAAAACTGTTTTTT
CASRKLGGRNEKLFF
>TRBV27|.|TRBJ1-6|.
TGTGCCAGCAGTTTCGGGTTTTACTATAATTCACCCCTCCACTTT
CASSFGFYYNSPLHF
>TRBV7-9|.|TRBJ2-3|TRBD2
TGTGCCAGCAGCTTTAGGACTAGCGGAGGAGCGGATACGCAGTATTTT
CASSFRTSGGADTQYF
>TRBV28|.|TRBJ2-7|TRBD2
TGTGCCAGCAGGTTTAGCGGGAGGGGGACTGAGCAGTACTTC
CASRFSGRGTEQYF
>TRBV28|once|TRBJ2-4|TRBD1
TGTGCCAGCAGTTCACCGACAGGGGTGTGGAACATTCAGTACTTC
CASSSPTGVWNIQYF
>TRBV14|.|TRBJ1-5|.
TGTGCCAGCAGCCAGGGCGGGATTGGAAATCAGCCCCAGCATTTT
CASSQGGIGNQPQHF
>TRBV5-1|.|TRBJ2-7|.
TGCGCCAGCAGCTTGGACCGGGGGTACTCCTACGAGCAGTACTTC
CASSLDRGYSYEQYF
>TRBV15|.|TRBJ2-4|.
TGTGCCACCAGCAGAGAAAGGGGGTACGAGTCCAAAAACATTCAGTACTTC
CATSRERGYESKNIQYF
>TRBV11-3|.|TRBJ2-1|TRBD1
TGTGCCAGCAGCTTGGACAGGGGGTCGTACAATGAGCAGTTCTTC
CASSLDRGSYNEQFF
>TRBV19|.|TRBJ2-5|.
TGTGCCAGCAGTCCGTTCGGGGGAAAGACAGGGCTAGAGACCCAGTACTTC
CASSPFGGKTGLETQYF
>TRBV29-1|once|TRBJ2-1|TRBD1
TGCAGCGCTAATCCGGGACAGGGGCAGGTCAATGAGCAGTTCTTC
CSANPGQGQVNEQFF
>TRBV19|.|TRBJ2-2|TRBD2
TGTGCCAGTAGTATAGGAAGGCGGGAGGGCCCCCTTTTAAACACCGGGGAGCTGTTTTTT
CASSIGRREGPLLNTGELFF
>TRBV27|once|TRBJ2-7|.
TGTGCCAGCACGGGGGGCCACTCCTACGAGCAGTACTTC
CASTGGHSYEQYF
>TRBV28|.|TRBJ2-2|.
TGTGCCAGCAGACTCCTCACCGGGGAGCTGTTTTTT
CASRLLTGELFF
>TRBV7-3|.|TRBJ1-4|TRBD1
TGTGCCAGCAGCTTGCAGGGACAGTATAATGAAAAACTGTTTTTT
CASSLQGQYNEKLFF
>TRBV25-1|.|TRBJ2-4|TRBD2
TGTGCCAGCAGTGACGGAGGACTAGCGGGCGGAAACATTCAGTACTTC
CASSDGGLAGGNIQYF
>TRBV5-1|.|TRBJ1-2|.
TGCGCCAGCAGCTTAGGGGGGCTCGGCTACACCTTC
CASSLGGLGYTF
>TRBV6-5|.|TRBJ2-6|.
TGTGCCAGTAACACTGGGGCCAACGTCCTGACTTTC
CASNTGANVLTF
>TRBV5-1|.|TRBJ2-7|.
TGCGCCAGCAGCTTGGGTTTGGCGGGGCCCTCCTACGAGCAGTACTTC
CASSLGLAGPSYEQYF
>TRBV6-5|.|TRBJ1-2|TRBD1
TGTGCCAGCAGTTACCTTTCAGGGGGCGACTATGGCTACACCTTC
CASSYLSGGDYGYTF
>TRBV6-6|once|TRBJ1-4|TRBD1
TGTGCCAGCAGTTCCAACCTCAGGGGGTGGATTGAAAAACTGTTTTTT
CASSSNLRGWIEKLFF
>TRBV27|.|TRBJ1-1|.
TGTGCCAGCAGTTTGTCGACAGTTGCGAGCACTGAAGCTTTCTTT
CASSLSTVASTEAFF
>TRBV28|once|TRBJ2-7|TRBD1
TGTGCCAGCAGTCCGACAGGGATTCTTGTCGGGCAGTACTTC
CASSPTGILVGQYF
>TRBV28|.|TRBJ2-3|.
TGTGCCAGCGTGACGGGAGTCAGGGCCACAGATACGCAGTATTTT
CASVTGVRATDTQYF
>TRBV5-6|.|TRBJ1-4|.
TGTGCCAGCAGCTTGGTAGGGCTTTCGAATGAAAAACTGTTTTTT
CASSLVGLSNEKLFF
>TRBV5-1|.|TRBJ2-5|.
TGCGCCACCAGAGTTGGGGGGAGTAAAGAAGAGACCCAGTACTTC
CATRVGGSKEETQYF
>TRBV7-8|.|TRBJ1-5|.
TGTGCCAGCAGCTTACAAAGGACTGAGAGTAATCAGCCCCAGCATTTT
CASSLQRTESNQPQHF
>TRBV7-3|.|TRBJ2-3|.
TGTGCCAGCAGCTTAACGAGCGGGCAGAGCAGCCTTAGGCAGTATTTT
CASSLTSGQSSLRQYF
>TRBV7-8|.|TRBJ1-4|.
TGTGCCAGCAGCCCGACAGCAACTAATGAAAAACTGTTTTTT
CASSPTATNEKLFF
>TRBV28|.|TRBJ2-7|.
TGTGCCAGCAGTTTGGGTTCCTACGAGCAGTACTTC
CASSLGSYEQYF
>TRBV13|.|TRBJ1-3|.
TGTGCCAGCAGCTTAGACAGTTCCTCTGGAAACACCATATATTTT
CASSLDSSSGNTIYF
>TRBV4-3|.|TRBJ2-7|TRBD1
TGCGCCAGCAGCTCGGGCGGGACAGGGGCAACCGAGCAGTACTTC
CASSSGGTGATEQYF
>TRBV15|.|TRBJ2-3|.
TGTGCCACCAGCAGAGGAGATACGTACACAGATACGCAGTATTTT
CATSRGDTYTDTQYF
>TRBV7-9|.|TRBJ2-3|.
TGTGCCAGCAGACGCTACTTAGGCGGGGCCGTCACAGATACGCAGTATTTT
CASRRYLGGAVTDTQYF
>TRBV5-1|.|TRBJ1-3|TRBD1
TGCGCCAGCAGCCCCGGACAGGGGAAGGGAACTGGAAACACCATATATTTT
CASSPGQGKGTGNTIYF
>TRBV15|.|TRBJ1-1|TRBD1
TGTGCCACCAGCAGGCCGGGACAGGGGAACACTGAAGCTTTCTTT
CATSRPGQGNTEAFF
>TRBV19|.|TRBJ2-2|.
TGTGCCAGTAGTAGTCGAGGCGGGGAGCTGTTTTTT
CASSSRGGELFF
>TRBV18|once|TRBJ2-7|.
TGTGCCAGCTCACCAGAAACGGGAACGTACGAGCAGTACTTC
CASSPETGTYEQYF
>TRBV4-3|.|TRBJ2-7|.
TGCGCCAGCAGCCAAGATTGGCCAGGCCGGACCTACGAGCAGTACTTC
CASSQDWPGRTYEQYF